The present entry profiles one T cell receptor (beta chain) with its context. Per the original methods: Reference gene primer amplification yielded estimated nucleated cell counts. Some clones are missing from TCRdb's copy, which holds only in-frame ones; the method was immunoSEQ multiplex PCR. That table gives V, J and clone size, and the DNA gave D and trimming. The data contain a few hundred thousand clones, about nine tenths of them singletons. Enrolment of Seattle patients took place during active infection, and they were followed longitudinally. The data are from a study of blood T cell repertoires in COVID-19. Study-wide context: The analysed material was cDNA or gDNA that came from T cells, B-cell-depleted T cells, or PBMCs.

Trimming removed 7 bases from V and 7 bases from J, with 8 bases in between. The CDR3 is 11 residues long. The germline gives CDR1 SNHLY, CDR2 FYNNEI. The sequence came from a woman younger than 45 with COVID-19, enrolled during active disease. Sequencing was performed on peripheral blood. The gene calls are TRBV2 and TRBJ2-1; D perhaps matches TRBD2 (6 bases). The CDR3 reads CASIAANEQFF. Written as DNA, the CDR3 is TGTGCCAGCATAGCGGCTAATGAGCAGTTCTTC.